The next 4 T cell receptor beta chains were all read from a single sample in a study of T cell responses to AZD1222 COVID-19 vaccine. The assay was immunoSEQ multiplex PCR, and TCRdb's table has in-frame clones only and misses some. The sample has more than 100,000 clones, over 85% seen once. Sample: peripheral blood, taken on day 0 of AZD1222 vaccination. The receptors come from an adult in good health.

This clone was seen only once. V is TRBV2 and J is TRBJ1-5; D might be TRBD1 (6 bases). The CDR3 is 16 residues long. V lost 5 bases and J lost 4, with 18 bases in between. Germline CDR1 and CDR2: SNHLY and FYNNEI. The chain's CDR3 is CASSNQQGLLNQPQHF. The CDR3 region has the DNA TGTGCCAGCAGTAACCAACAGGGACTCCTAAATCAGCCCCAGCATTTT.

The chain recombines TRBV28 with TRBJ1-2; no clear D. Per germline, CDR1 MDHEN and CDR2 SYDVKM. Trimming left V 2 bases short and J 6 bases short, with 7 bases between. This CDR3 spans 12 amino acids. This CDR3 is CASSLDGNGYTF. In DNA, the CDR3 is TGTGCCAGCAGTTTAGACGGGAATGGCTACACCTTC.

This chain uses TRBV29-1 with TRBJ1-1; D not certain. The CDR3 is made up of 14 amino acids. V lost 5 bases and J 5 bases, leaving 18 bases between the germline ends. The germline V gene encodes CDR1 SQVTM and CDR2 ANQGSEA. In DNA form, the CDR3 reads TGCAGCGTTCCTGGAGACGAATTGGCGACTGAAGCTTTCTTT. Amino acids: CSVPGDELATEAFF.

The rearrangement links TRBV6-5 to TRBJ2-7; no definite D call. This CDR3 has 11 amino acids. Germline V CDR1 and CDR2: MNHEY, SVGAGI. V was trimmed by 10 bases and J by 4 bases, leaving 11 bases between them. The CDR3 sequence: CAILTGYEQYF. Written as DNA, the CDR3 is TGTGCCATCCTGACTGGTTACGAGCAGTACTTC.